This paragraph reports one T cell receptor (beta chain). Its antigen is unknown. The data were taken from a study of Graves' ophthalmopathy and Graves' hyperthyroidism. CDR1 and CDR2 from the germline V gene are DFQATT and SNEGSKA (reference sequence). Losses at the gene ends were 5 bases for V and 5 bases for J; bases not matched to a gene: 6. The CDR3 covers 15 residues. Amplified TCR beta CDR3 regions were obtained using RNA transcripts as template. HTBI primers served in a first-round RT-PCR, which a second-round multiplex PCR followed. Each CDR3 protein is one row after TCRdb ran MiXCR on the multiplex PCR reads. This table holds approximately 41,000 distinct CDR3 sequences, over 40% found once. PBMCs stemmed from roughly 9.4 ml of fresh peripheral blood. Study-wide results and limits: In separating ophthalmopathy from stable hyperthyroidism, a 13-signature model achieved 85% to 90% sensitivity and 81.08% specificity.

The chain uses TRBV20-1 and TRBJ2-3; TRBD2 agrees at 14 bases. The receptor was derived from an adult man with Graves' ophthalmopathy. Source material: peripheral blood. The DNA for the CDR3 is TGCAGTGCTGATGGGACTAGCGGGAGCGGAGATACGCAGTATTTT. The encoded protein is CSADGTSGSGDTQYF.